This TCR beta chain came from a study of T-cell memory formation after mild COVID-19. Findings and limits, study-wide: In pre-infection memory, a portion of responding clones appeared, which suggested that cross-reactive memory joined.

In the case of this clonotype: Its antigen is as yet unknown.

There are 16 residues in the CDR3. Germline CDR1 KGHSH, CDR2 LQKENI. Trimming shortened V by 3 bases and J by 3 bases, and 17 bases separated the two germline ends. 5'RACE, which relied on constant-segment primers, yielded TCR alpha and TCR beta cDNA libraries carrying sample barcodes and UMIs. TCRdb reprocessed the 5' RACE reads with MiXCR, giving one entry per CDR3 protein. The table lists tens of thousands of distinct CDR3 sequences, 9.3% of them singletons. Sequenced: PBMCs or a T cell subset sorted from them (not recorded which). The sequence came from an adult woman who had mild COVID-19 (a few samples of this study predate the infection). Cell type and time point are not known. The gene calls are TRBV18 and TRBJ1-1; D gene ambiguous. For the CDR3, the DNA is TGTGCCAGCTCACCGTTATACCGAGTCGAGGACACTGAAGCTTTCTTT. Translation: CASSPLYRVEDTEAFF.